This T cell receptor beta chain emerged from a study of CD8 T cells in Susac syndrome. Peripheral blood CD8+ and CD4+ T cells were profiled by TCR beta sequencing. Isolation of CD8+ and CD4+ T cells was performed negatively, whereas enrichment of TEMRA cells was done by FACS. A single count supports this clonotype. Random hexamers primed reverse transcription of about 0.5 to 1 ug RNA. A multiplex approach, immunoSEQ multiplex PCR, amplified TCR beta CDR3 across 54 Vbeta and 13 Jbeta. MiXCR, run by TCRdb on the immunoSEQ multiplex PCR reads, gives a single entry per CDR3 protein. Here the sample spans roughly 150,000 distinct CDR3 sequences, roughly 94% being singletons. Germline V gene sequence: CDR1 MNHEY, CDR2 SVGAGI. Between the trimmed V and J ends, which lost 6 bases and 6 bases, there was a span of 11 bases. The CDR3 is 13 amino acids.

This clonotype was obtained from a human donor with multiple sclerosis. Sequenced: CD8+ T cells from PBMCs. The V call is TRBV6-5, the J call TRBJ2-2, with unresolved D. CDR3 bases: TGTGCCAGCAGCCCCACTCGGGCCGGGGAGCTGTTTTTT. It translates to CASSPTRAGELFF.